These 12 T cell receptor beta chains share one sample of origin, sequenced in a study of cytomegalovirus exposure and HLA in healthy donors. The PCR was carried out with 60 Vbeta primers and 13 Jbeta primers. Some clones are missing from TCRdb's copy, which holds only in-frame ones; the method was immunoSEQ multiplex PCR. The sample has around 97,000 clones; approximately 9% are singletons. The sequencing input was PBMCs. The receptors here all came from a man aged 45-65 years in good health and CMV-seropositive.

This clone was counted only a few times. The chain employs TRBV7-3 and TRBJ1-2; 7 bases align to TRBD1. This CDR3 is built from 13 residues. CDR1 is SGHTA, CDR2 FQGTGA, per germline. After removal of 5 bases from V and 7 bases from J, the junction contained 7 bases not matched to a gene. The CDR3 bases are TGTGCCAGCAGCACTACAGGGGTCGGTGGCTACACCTTC. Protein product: CASSTTGVGGYTF.

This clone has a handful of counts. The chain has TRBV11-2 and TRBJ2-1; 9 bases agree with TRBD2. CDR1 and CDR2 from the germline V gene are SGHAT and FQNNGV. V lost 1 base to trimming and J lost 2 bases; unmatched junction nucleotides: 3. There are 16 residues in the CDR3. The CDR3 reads CASSLVAGGPYNEQFF. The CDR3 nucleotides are TGTGCCAGCAGCTTAGTGGCGGGAGGGCCCTACAATGAGCAGTTCTTC. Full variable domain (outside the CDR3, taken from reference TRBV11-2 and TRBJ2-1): EAGVAQSPRYKIIEKRQSVAFWCNPISGHATLYWYQQILGQGPKLLIQFQNNGVVDDSQLPKDRFSAERLKGVDSTLKIQPAKLEDSAVYLCASSLVAGGPYNEQFFGPGTRLTVL.

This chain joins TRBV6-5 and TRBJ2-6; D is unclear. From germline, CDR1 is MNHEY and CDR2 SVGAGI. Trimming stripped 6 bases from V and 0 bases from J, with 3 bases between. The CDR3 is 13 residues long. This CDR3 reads CASRSSGANVLTF. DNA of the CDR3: TGTGCCAGCAGGAGCTCTGGGGCCAACGTCCTGACTTTC.

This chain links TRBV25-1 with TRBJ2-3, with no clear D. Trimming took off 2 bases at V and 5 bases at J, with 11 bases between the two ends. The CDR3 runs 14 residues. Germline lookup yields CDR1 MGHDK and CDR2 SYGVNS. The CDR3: CASSETIAGDTQYF. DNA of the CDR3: TGTGCCAGCAGTGAAACAATAGCCGGAGATACGCAGTATTTT.

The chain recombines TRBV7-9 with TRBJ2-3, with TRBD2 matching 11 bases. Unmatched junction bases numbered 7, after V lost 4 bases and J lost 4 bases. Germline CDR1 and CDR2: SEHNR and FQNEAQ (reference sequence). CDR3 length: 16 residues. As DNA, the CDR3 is TGTGCCAGCAGCTCAATAGCGGGAGGGCGCCCAGATACGCAGTATTTT. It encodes CASSSIAGGRPDTQYF.

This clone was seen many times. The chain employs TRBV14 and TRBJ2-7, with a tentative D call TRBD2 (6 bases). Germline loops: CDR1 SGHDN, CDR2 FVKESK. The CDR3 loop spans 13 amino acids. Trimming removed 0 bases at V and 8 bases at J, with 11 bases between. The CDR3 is CASSQELASQQYF. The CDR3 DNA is TGTGCCAGCAGCCAAGAACTAGCTTCCCAGCAGTACTTC.

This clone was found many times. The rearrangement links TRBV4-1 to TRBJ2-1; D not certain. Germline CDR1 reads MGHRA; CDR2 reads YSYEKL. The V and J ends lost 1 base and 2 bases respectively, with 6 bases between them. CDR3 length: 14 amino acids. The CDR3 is CASSQVTAYNEQFF. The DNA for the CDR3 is TGCGCCAGCAGCCAAGTCACAGCCTACAATGAGCAGTTCTTC.

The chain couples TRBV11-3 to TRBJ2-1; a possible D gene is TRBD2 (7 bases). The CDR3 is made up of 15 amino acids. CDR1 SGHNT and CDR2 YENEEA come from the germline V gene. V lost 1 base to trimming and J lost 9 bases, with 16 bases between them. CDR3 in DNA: TGTGCCAGCAGCTTAGGAGGACAGCGGGACGGTGAGCAGTTCTTC. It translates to CASSLGGQRDGEQFF.

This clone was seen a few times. CDR3 residues: CASADGTQAFF. In DNA form, the CDR3 reads TGTGCCAGCGCAGACGGGACACAAGCTTTCTTT. This rearrangement joins TRBV27 to TRBJ1-1, with TRBD1 as a possible D gene (6 bases). The CDR3 sequence is 11 residues long. V was shortened by 8 bases and J by 9 bases, with 13 bases between the two germline ends. From germline, CDR1 is MNHEY and CDR2 SMNVEV (reference sequence).

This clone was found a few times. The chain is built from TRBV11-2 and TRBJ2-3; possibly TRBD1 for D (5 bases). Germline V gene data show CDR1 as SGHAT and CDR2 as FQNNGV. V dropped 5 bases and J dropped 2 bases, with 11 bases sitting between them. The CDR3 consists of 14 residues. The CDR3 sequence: CASSEGASTDTQYF. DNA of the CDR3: TGTGCCAGCAGCGAAGGGGCCTCCACAGATACGCAGTATTTT.

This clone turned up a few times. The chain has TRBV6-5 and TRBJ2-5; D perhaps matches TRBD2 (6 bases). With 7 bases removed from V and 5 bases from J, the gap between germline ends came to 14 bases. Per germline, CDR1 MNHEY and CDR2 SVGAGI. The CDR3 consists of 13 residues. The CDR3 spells CASTPGVRETQYF. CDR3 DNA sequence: TGTGCCAGCACCCCGGGAGTTCGGGAGACCCAGTACTTC.

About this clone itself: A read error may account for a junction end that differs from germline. CDR3 bases: TGTGCCAGCAGCCTAGGCGGGGGTTCACCCATCCACTTC. Its translation is CASSLGGGSPIHF. The V gene is TRBV5-6, the J gene TRBJ1-6, with D perhaps TRBD1 (5 bases). CDR1 is SGHDT, CDR2 YYEEEE, per germline. The CDR3 consists of 13 residues.